These T cell receptor beta chains were read from a single sample in a study of vaccination and CD4 T cells after COVID-19. These TCRs' antigens remain unknown. One entry per CDR3 protein results from TCRdb running MiXCR on the PCR reads. The top ten hold under 12% of the sample, which has roughly 10,000 distinct CDR3 sequences, around 50% seen once. The sequencing sample was made of CD4+ T cells from blood, cultured in vitro. The receptors come from a human donor who had recovered from COVID-19. The CDR3 runs from the conserved cysteine through the conserved F or W. A D gene is named only where the DNA matches it firmly. The listing skips clone size in some rows; elsewhere it reads once, few, many or a size class.

V: TRBV10-3
size: .
D: .
J: TRBJ1-5
DNA: TGTGCCATCAGCCCCTACGGGGGCAATAGCAATCAGCCCCAGCATTTT
CDR3: CAISPYGGNSNQPQHF

V: TRBV20-1
size: .
D: .
J: TRBJ1-4
DNA: TGCAGTGCTCTCCCCTTGGGGGGCCGGAAACTGTTTTTT
CDR3: CSALPLGGRKLFF

V: TRBV19
size: .
D: TRBD1
J: TRBJ2-5
DNA: TGTGCCAGTAGTCACCGGTCCGGACAGGGCCAAGAGACCCAGTACTTC
CDR3: CASSHRSGQGQETQYF

V: TRBV20-1
size: .
D: TRBD1
J: TRBJ1-2
DNA: TGCAGTGCTAGGAAACCGCTAGTCAGGGGGCCTGGCTATGGCTACACCTTC
CDR3: CSARKPLVRGPGYGYTF

V: TRBV10-3
size: .
D: .
J: TRBJ1-1
DNA: TGTGCCATCAAGCAGGGGTGGGGGGATATGAACACTGAAGCTTTCTTT
CDR3: CAIKQGWGDMNTEAFF

V: TRBV30
size: .
D: TRBD1
J: TRBJ1-5
DNA: TGTGCCTGGAGTTTCATAGGGGGCCAGCCCCAGCATTTT
CDR3: CAWSFIGGQPQHF

V: TRBV20-1
size: .
D: TRBD2
J: TRBJ2-2
DNA: TGCAGTGCCAAGACTAGCAGAACGAACACCGGGGAGCTGTTTTTT
CDR3: CSAKTSRTNTGELFF

V: TRBV19
size: .
D: .
J: TRBJ2-2
DNA: TGTGCCAGTAGTATAGGTTCGGGGGAGCTGTTTTTT
CDR3: CASSIGSGELFF

V: TRBV6-2/TRBV6-3
size: .
D: .
J: TRBJ1-5
DNA: TGTGCCAGCAGTTACTCGGCGTCCGGGAGCAATCAGCCCCAGCATTTT
CDR3: CASSYSASGSNQPQHF

V: TRBV6-1
size: .
D: TRBD1
J: TRBJ1-2
DNA: TGTGCCAGCAGGCCAGGGGGGAGTGCTGGCTACACCTTC
CDR3: CASRPGGSAGYTF

V: TRBV25-1
size: .
D: TRBD2
J: TRBJ2-7
DNA: TGTGCCAGCAGTGGGACTAGCGAACCCTACGAGCAGTACTTC
CDR3: CASSGTSEPYEQYF

V: TRBV10-3
size: large
D: TRBD2
J: TRBJ2-3
DNA: TGTGCCACTACGCCGGGACTAGCGAGCACAGATACGCAGTATTTT
CDR3: CATTPGLASTDTQYF

V: TRBV6-1
size: .
D: TRBD2
J: TRBJ2-1
DNA: TGTGCCAGCAAGCTAGCGGGAGGGGACTCCTACAATGAGCAGTTCTTC
CDR3: CASKLAGGDSYNEQFF

V: TRBV27
size: .
D: .
J: TRBJ2-2
DNA: TGTGCCAGCAGCTCCGGTTTTGACACCGGGGAGCTGTTTTTT
CDR3: CASSSGFDTGELFF

V: TRBV9
size: .
D: .
J: TRBJ1-1
DNA: TGTGCCAGCCAGTCTCTAACACCGAACACTGAAGCTTTCTTT
CDR3: CASQSLTPNTEAFF